The 25 T cell receptor beta chains presented below share a single source sample, sequenced in a study of blood T cell repertoires in COVID-19. Using immunoSEQ multiplex PCR, the repertoire was profiled, and TCRdb retains in-frame clones only, with some absent. This repertoire shows 52,000 or so clones, roughly 85% found once; its top ten account for over 5.5%. Specimen: peripheral blood. These receptors all come from a human donor in a cohort sampled during active or convalescent COVID-19.

This clone was counted between two and nine times. V and J are TRBV19 and TRBJ2-1; 8 bases are shared with TRBD1. V was pared by 6 bases and J by 7 bases, with 8 bases of the junction left unmatched. CDR3 length: 14 amino acids. Per the germline V gene, CDR1 is LNHDA and CDR2 is SQIVND (reference sequence). CDR3 sequence (DNA): TGTGCCAGTAGACCGGGACAGGCTAGTAATGAGCAGTTCTTC. It codes for CASRPGQASNEQFF.

J is TRBJ1-4 and V is TRBV19, with 9 bases lining up with TRBD1. The CDR3 runs to 15 residues. V shed 6 bases and J 8 bases; nucleotides not matched to a gene: 10. Germline V CDR1 and CDR2: LNHDA, SQIVND (reference sequence). The chain's CDR3 is CASRELQGAVEKLFF. CDR3 DNA: TGTGCCAGTAGAGAACTACAGGGGGCCGTAGAAAAACTGTTTTTT.

The table lists this clone with a count of one. This sequence joins TRBV9 and TRBJ2-5, with 12 bases lining up with TRBD2. J gave up 2 bases and V 4 bases, and 6 bases lay outside the gene matches. This CDR3 comprises 16 residues. Germline CDR1 SGDLS, CDR2 YYNGEE. The CDR3: CASSTLLAGGQETQYF. The CDR3 region has the DNA TGTGCCAGCAGCACCCTACTAGCGGGGGGACAAGAGACCCAGTACTTC.

V usage is TRBV27 and J usage is TRBJ1-1; D may be TRBD1 (5 bases). This CDR3 has 12 residues. Germline V lookup: CDR1 MNHEY, CDR2 SMNVEV (reference sequence). The V end lost 3 bases, the J end lost 8 bases, and 10 bases lay between the germline ends. The CDR3 DNA sequence: TGTGCCAGCAGTTTCAATGGGGGGGAAGCTTTCTTT. It yields the protein CASSFNGGEAFF.

CDR3 sequence reads: CASSVGGLPNTGELFF. DNA of the CDR3: TGTGCCAGCAGCGTAGGGGGACTTCCCAACACCGGGGAGCTGTTTTTT. This sequence joins TRBV9 and TRBJ2-2; a weak D match, TRBD2 (6 bases). Deletions cut 0 bases from V and 2 bases from J, with 11 bases between. Germline V lookup: CDR1 SGDLS, CDR2 YYNGEE. The CDR3 spans 16 residues.

The V gene is TRBV2, the J gene TRBJ1-2, with TRBD1 as a possible D gene (6 bases). The CDR3 is 13 residues long. V lost 3 bases to trimming and J lost 5 bases, with 10 bases between them. Germline V lookup: CDR1 SNHLY, CDR2 FYNNEI. The CDR3 nucleotides are TGTGCCAGCAGTGACCTAGGACAGTATGGCTACACCTTC. Its protein product is CASSDLGQYGYTF.

This chain joins TRBV19 and TRBJ1-6, with TRBD1 identical over 7 bases. Trimming removed 11 bases from V and 6 bases from J; junction bases left unmatched: 10. Germline V gene sequence: CDR1 LNHDA, CDR2 SQIVND (reference sequence). CDR3 length: 14 residues. The CDR3 bases are TGTGCCGCCTCGACCGGGACAGCTAATTCACCCCTCCACTTT. The encoded protein is CAASTGTANSPLHF.

The chain links TRBV12-5 to TRBJ2-3, with 7 bases that match TRBD2. Germline loops: CDR1 LGHNT, CDR2 FRNRAP. This CDR3 is built from 13 residues. The trim removed 7 bases at V and 7 bases at J, leaving 8 bases unmatched. The CDR3 region is CASASSGAYTQYF. CDR3 nucleotides: TGTGCTAGTGCCTCGAGCGGGGCCTATACGCAGTATTTT.

This clone was detected ten times or more. The chain employs TRBV10-3 and TRBJ2-1, with 10 bases that match TRBD2. V shed 4 bases and J 6 bases; nucleotides not matched to a gene: 0. Germline CDR1 reads ENHRY; CDR2 reads SYGVKD. There are 13 residues in the CDR3. CDR3 protein: CAISGTSGNEQFF. In DNA, the CDR3 is TGTGCCATCAGTGGGACTAGCGGCAATGAGCAGTTCTTC.

The chain is built from TRBV5-4 and TRBJ1-2, with 8 positions matching TRBD1. Germline V CDR1 and CDR2: SGHNT, YYREEE (reference sequence). The V and J ends lost 4 bases and 3 bases, in that order; junction bases with no gene match: 14. This CDR3 is built from 17 residues. This CDR3 reads CASSGVAGGFNYYGYTF. The CDR3 DNA reads as TGTGCCAGCAGCGGGGTGGCAGGGGGCTTTAATTACTATGGCTACACCTTC. Using reference TRBV5-4 and TRBJ1-2 for the parts outside the CDR3, the full variable domain is ETGVTQSPTHLIKTRGQQVTLRCSSQSGHNTVSWYQQALGQGPQFIFQYYREEENGRGNFPPRFSGLQFPNYSSELNVNALELDDSALYLCASSGVAGGFNYYGYTFGSGTRLTVV.

The chain is built from TRBV28 and TRBJ1-2; 12 bases align to TRBD1. The V gene end was trimmed by 7 bases and the J gene end by 8 bases; junction bases not matched to a gene: 5. The length of the CDR3 is 13 residues. In germline, CDR1 is MDHEN, CDR2 SYDVKM. The CDR3 nucleotides are TGTGCCAGCACATGGGGACAGGGGGCAGGCTACACCTTC. Protein product: CASTWGQGAGYTF.

The V call is TRBV30, the J call TRBJ2-6, with 9 bases aligning to TRBD1. CDR3 size: 18 residues. The V gene's germline CDR1 is GTSNPN and CDR2 SVGIG (reference sequence). Trimming removed 4 bases from V and 4 bases from J; junction bases left unmatched: 14. CDR3 in amino acids: CAWKRRWDRDAGANVLTF. CDR3 sequence (DNA): TGTGCCTGGAAAAGAAGGTGGGACAGGGACGCCGGGGCCAACGTCCTGACTTTC.

The chain uses TRBV11-2 and TRBJ2-7, with TRBD2 as a possible D gene (6 bases). V lost 5 bases and J lost 5, with 19 bases in between. Per germline, CDR1 SGHAT and CDR2 FQNNGV. The CDR3 loop spans 15 amino acids. The CDR3 nucleotides are TGTGCCAGCAGCCCCTTTAAAGCGGGCGAGAACGAGCAGTACTTC. Amino acid sequence: CASSPFKAGENEQYF.

This clone came up a few times. The chain employs TRBV7-3 and TRBJ1-6, with 9 bases lining up with TRBD1. Germline V lookup: CDR1 SGHTA, CDR2 FQGTGA. The CDR3 covers 13 residues. Unmatched junction bases numbered 4, after V lost 3 bases and J lost 13 bases. CDR3 amino acids: CASSLDRGVPLHF. The DNA of the CDR3 is TGTGCCAGCAGCTTGGACAGGGGTGTGCCCCTCCACTTT.

The CDR3 loop is CASSSGLAGFYEQYF. The CDR3 DNA follows: TGTGCCAGCAGTTCGGGACTAGCGGGGTTCTACGAGCAGTACTTC. V is TRBV6-2 or TRBV6-3 and J is TRBJ2-7, with TRBD2 matching 13 bases. Unmatched junction bases numbered 3, after V lost 4 bases and J lost 3 bases. Germline CDR1 is MNHEY and CDR2 is SVGEGT. The CDR3 consists of 15 residues.

The chain has TRBV6-5 and TRBJ2-7; TRBD1 matches at 9 bases. V lost 6 bases to trimming and J lost 2 bases; unmatched junction nucleotides: 5. This CDR3 region has 14 residues. Germline CDR1 MNHEY, CDR2 SVGAGI. In DNA form, the CDR3 reads TGTGCCAGCAGGGCCGGGACAGGGCCCTACGAGCAGTACTTC. The encoded protein is CASRAGTGPYEQYF.

The chain couples TRBV5-8 to TRBJ1-2; 8 bases match TRBD1. Germline-derived CDR1 and CDR2 are SGHTS and YDEGEE. CDR3 size: 13 residues. V trimming: 5 bases; J trimming: 4 bases; junction bases outside the gene matches: 4. The CDR3, as DNA: TGTGCCAGCAGGAAACAGGGGGGCTATGGCTACACCTTC. Its translation is CASRKQGGYGYTF.

The gene calls are TRBV5-4 and TRBJ1-2, with 7 nucleotides matching TRBD1. Germline-derived CDR1 and CDR2 are SGHNT and YYREEE (reference sequence). V lost 4 bases, J lost 4 bases, and 13 bases stayed unmatched. There are 16 residues in the CDR3. The DNA of the CDR3 is TGTGCCAGCAGCCCCATAGAGGGGGCTAGGGGCTATGGCTACACCTTC. Protein product: CASSPIEGARGYGYTF.

This chain connects TRBV10-3 to TRBJ1-5; tentative D call: TRBD1 (5 bases). Germline assignment: CDR1 ENHRY and CDR2 SYGVKD. The CDR3 covers 13 residues. V was shortened by 6 bases and J by 7 bases, with 13 bases between the two germline ends. The DNA for the CDR3 is TGTGCCATCAGGGGGACTGTCCAGCAGCCCCAGCATTTT. Translating gives CAIRGTVQQPQHF.

This CDR3 reads CASSPNRASGVLAKNIQYF. CDR3 in DNA: TGTGCCAGCAGCCCCAATCGGGCTAGCGGCGTTCTAGCCAAAAACATTCAGTACTTC. The chain couples TRBV7-9 to TRBJ2-4, with TRBD2 matching over 7 bases. The germline V gene has CDR1 SEHNR and CDR2 FQNEAQ (reference sequence). Losses at the gene ends were 5 bases for V and 0 bases for J; bases not matched to a gene: 16. The CDR3 runs to 19 residues.

The chain recombines TRBV5-6 with TRBJ1-6; D gene uncertain. The CDR3 sequence is 14 residues long. The V and J ends lost 2 bases and 9 bases respectively, with 12 bases between them. Germline V lookup: CDR1 SGHDT, CDR2 YYEEEE. The CDR3 coding sequence is TGTGCCAGCAGCTTAGGAGAGGCGGGTTCACCCCTCCACTTT. As protein: CASSLGEAGSPLHF.

V is TRBV12-3 or TRBV12-4 and J is TRBJ1-4; no definite D call. CDR3 length equals 13 residues. V was shortened by 3 bases and J by 6 bases, with 8 bases between the two germline ends. This CDR3 reads CASSLSIDEKLFF. In DNA form, the CDR3 reads TGTGCCAGCAGTTTGTCGATAGATGAAAAACTGTTTTTT.

V and J are TRBV5-8 and TRBJ2-7; D is possibly TRBD1 (6 bases). Germline V CDR1 and CDR2: SGHTS, YDEGEE. Trimming pared 9 bases from V and 2 bases from J, leaving 18 bases between. CDR3 length equals 14 residues. The CDR3 here is CATPAYWGPYEQYF. The CDR3 nucleotides are TGTGCCACCCCTGCCTATTGGGGGCCCTACGAGCAGTACTTC.

This chain joins TRBV9 and TRBJ1-1, with 11 bases fitting TRBD1. The CDR3 length is 17 residues. Germline loops: CDR1 SGDLS, CDR2 YYNGEE. Losses at the gene ends were 3 bases for V and 5 bases for J; bases not matched to a gene: 12. As DNA, the CDR3 is TGTGCCAGCAGCGCCTCCACCGGGACAGGGGGACGTACTGAAGCTTTCTTT. As protein: CASSASTGTGGRTEAFF.

The chain carries TRBV7-9 and TRBJ2-5, with a possible D match to TRBD2 (5 bases). CDR1 and CDR2 (germline): SEHNR, FQNEAQ (reference sequence). This CDR3 has 14 amino acids. Trimming cost V 5 bases and J 2 bases, with 12 bases left between them. CDR3 sequence: CASSPSGGQETQYF. DNA for the CDR3: TGTGCCAGCAGCCCTTCCGGCGGGCAAGAGACCCAGTACTTC.